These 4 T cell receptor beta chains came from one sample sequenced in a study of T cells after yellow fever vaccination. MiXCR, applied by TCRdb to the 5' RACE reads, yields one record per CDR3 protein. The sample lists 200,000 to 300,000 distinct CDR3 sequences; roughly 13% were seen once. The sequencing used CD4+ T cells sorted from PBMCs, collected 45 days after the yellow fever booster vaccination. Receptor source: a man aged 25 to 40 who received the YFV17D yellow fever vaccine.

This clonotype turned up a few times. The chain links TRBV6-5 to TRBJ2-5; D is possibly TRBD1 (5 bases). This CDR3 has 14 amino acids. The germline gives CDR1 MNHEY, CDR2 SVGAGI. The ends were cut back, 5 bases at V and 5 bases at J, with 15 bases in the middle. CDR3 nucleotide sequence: TGTGCCAGCAGTCTACGGAAGGGGTGGGAGACCCAGTACTTC. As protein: CASSLRKGWETQYF.

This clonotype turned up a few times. The DNA for the CDR3 is TGCAGTGCTGCCGGGCCGTGGGAGTCCTACGAGCAGTACTTC. Translated: CSAAGPWESYEQYF. V and J are TRBV20-1 and TRBJ2-7; TRBD2 might be the D (5 bases). The V end was cut by 5 bases, the J end by 1 base, with 15 bases between. Germline CDR1 DFQATT, CDR2 SNEGSKA (reference sequence). The CDR3 runs to 14 residues.

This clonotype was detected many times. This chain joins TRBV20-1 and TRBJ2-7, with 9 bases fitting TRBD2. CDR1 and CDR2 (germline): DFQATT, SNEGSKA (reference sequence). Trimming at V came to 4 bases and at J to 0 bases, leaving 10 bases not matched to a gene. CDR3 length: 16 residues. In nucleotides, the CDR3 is TGCAGTGCTACCATCCCGGAGCGGGAGGCCTCCTACGAGCAGTACTTC. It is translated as CSATIPEREASYEQYF.

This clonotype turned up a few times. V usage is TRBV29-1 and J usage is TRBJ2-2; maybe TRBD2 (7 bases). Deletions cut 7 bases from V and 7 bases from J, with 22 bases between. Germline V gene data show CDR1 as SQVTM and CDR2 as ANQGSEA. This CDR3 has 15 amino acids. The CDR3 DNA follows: TGCAGCGCCCTGGGGGGGGCCGGACGGAACGGGGAGCTGTTTTTT. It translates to CSALGGAGRNGELFF.